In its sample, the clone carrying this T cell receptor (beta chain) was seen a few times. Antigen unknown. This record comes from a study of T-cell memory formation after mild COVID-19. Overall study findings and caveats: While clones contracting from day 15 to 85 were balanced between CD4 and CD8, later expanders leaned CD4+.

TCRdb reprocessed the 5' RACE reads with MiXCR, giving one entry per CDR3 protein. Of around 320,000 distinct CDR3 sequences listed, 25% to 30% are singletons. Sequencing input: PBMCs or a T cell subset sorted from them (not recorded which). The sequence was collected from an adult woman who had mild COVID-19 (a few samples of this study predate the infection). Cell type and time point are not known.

The CDR3 region is CATSRVRGSTEAFF. The CDR3 region has the DNA TGTGCCACCAGCAGAGTTCGTGGAAGCACTGAAGCTTTCTTT. V is TRBV15 and J is TRBJ1-1; D is ambiguous. Trimming removed 1 base from V and 4 bases from J, with 10 bases in between. Looked up from germline, CDR1 is LNHNV and CDR2 is YYDKDF (reference sequence). CDR3 length equals 14 residues.